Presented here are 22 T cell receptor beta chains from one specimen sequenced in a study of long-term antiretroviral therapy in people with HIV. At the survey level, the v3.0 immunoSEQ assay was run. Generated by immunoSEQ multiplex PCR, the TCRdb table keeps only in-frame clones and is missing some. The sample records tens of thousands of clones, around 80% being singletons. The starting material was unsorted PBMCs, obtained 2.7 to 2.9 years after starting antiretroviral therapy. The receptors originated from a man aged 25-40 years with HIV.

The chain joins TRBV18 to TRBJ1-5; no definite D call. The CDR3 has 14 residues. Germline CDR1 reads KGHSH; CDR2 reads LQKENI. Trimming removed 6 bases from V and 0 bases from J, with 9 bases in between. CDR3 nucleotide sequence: TGTGCCAGCTCCCAGGCAGATAGCAATCAGCCCCAGCATTTT. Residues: CASSQADSNQPQHF.

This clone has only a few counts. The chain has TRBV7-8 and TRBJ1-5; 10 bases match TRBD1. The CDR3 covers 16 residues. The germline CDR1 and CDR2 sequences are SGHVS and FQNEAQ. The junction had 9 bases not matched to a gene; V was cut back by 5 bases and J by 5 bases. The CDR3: CASSQSGTGAHQPQHF. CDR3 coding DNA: TGTGCCAGCAGCCAATCCGGGACAGGGGCACATCAGCCCCAGCATTTT.

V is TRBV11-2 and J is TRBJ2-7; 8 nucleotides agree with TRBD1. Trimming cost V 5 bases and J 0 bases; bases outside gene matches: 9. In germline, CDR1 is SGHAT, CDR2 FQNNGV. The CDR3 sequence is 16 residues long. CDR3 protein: CASSRPQGATSYEQYF. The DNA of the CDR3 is TGTGCCAGCAGCAGACCCCAGGGGGCTACCTCCTACGAGCAGTACTTC.

CDR3 coding DNA: TGTGCCAGCAGCTTAGCGAGGGCAGGGAGTTCACCCCTCCACTTT. This codes for CASSLARAGSSPLHF. This rearrangement joins TRBV7-9 to TRBJ1-6, with D perhaps matching TRBD1 (5 bases). V gave up 0 bases and J gave up 9 bases, with 12 bases separating them. CDR1 is SEHNR, CDR2 FQNEAQ, per germline (reference sequence). The CDR3 loop spans 15 amino acids.

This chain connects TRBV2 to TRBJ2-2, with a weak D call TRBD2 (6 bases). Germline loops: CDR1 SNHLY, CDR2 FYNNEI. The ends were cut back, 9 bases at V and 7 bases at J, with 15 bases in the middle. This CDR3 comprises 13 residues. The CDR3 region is CASRGWGVGELFF. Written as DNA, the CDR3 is TGTGCCAGTCGGGGATGGGGGGTCGGGGAGCTGTTTTTT.

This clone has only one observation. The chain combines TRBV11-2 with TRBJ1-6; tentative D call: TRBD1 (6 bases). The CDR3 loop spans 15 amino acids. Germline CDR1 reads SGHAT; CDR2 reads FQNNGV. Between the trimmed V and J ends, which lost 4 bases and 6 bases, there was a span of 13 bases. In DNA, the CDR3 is TGTGCCAGCAGCTCCCTCCAGGGGACTAATTCACCCCTCCACTTT. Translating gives CASSSLQGTNSPLHF.

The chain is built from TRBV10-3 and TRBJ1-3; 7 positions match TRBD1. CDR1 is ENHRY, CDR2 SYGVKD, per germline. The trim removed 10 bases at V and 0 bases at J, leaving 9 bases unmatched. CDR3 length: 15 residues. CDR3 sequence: CATRQGGISGNTIYF. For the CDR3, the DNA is TGTGCCACTAGACAGGGAGGGATCTCTGGAAACACCATATATTTT.

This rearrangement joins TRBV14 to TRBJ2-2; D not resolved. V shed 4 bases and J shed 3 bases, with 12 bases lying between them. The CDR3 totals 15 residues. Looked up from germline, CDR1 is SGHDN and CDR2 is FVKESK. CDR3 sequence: CASSRLRRDTGELFF. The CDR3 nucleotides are TGTGCCAGCAGCCGCCTTCGACGGGACACCGGGGAGCTGTTTTTT.

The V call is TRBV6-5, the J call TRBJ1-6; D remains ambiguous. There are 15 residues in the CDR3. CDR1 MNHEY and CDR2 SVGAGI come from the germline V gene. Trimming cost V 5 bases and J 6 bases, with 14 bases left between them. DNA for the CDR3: TGTGCCAGCAGTGCGTCCAGTCCAGTTAATTCACCCCTCCACTTT. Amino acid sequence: CASSASSPVNSPLHF.

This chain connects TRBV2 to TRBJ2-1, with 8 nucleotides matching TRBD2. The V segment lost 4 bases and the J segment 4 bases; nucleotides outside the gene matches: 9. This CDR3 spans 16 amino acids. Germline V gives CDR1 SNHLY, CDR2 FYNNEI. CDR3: CASSVPSGGLYNEQFF. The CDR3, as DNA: TGTGCCAGCAGTGTGCCCAGCGGGGGACTTTACAATGAGCAGTTCTTC.

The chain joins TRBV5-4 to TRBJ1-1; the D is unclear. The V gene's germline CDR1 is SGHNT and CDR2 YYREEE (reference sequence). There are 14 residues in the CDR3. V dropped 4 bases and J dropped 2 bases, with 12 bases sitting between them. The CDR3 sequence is CASSVGRGNTEAFF. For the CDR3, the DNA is TGTGCCAGCAGCGTTGGACGGGGTAACACTGAAGCTTTCTTT.

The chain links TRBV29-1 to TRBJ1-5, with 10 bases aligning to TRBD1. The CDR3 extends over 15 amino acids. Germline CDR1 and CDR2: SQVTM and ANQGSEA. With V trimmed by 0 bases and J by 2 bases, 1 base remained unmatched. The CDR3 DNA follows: TGCAGCGTTGAAGATGGGACAGGGGGCAATCAGCCCCAGCATTTT. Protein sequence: CSVEDGTGGNQPQHF.

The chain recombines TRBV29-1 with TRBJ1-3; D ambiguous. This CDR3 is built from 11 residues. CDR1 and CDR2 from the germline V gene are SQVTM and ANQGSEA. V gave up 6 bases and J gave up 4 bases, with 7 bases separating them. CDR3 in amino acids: CSVMTGNTIYF. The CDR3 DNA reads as TGCAGCGTCATGACAGGAAACACCATATATTTT.

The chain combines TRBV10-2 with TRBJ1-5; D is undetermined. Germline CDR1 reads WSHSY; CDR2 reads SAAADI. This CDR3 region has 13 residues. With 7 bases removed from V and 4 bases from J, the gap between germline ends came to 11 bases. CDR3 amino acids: CASMGRANQPQHF. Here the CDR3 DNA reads TGCGCCAGCATGGGGAGGGCAAATCAGCCCCAGCATTTT.

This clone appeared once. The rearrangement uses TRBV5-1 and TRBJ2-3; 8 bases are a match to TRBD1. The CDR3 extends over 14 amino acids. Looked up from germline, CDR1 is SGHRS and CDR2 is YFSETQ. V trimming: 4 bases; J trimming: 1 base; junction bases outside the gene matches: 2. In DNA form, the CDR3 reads TGCGCCAGCAGCACGGGACAGGGCACAGATACGCAGTATTTT. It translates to CASSTGQGTDTQYF. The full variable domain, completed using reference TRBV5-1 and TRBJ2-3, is KAGVTQTPRYLIKTRGQQVTLSCSPISGHRSVSWYQQTPGQGLQFLFEYFSETQRNKGNFPGRFSGRQFSNSRSEMNVSTLELGDSALYLCASSTGQGTDTQYFGPGTRLTVL.

The CDR3 DNA reads as TGTGCCAGCAGCTCATCGAGGCAGCGGGGGTCTTCCTACGAGCAGTACTTC. This translates into CASSSSRQRGSSYEQYF. The chain joins TRBV7-8 to TRBJ2-7, with 8 bases aligning to TRBD2. CDR1 is SGHVS and CDR2 is FQNEAQ in the germline V gene. The J segment lost 1 base and the V segment lost 4 bases, leaving 12 bases of the junction unmatched. This CDR3 spans 17 amino acids.

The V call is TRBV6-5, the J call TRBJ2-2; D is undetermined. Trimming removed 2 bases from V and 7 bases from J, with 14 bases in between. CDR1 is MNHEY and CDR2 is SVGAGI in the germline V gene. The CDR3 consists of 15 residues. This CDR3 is CASSYGRERGGELFF. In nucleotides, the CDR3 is TGTGCCAGCAGTTACGGCCGAGAGCGCGGCGGGGAGCTGTTTTTT.

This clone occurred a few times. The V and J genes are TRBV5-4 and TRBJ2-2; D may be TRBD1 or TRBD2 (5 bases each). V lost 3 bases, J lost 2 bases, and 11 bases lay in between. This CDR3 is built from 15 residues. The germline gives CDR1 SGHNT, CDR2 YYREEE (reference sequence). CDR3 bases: TGTGCCAGCAGCTCCTTGAGGGACAACACCGGGGAGCTGTTTTTT. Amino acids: CASSSLRDNTGELFF.

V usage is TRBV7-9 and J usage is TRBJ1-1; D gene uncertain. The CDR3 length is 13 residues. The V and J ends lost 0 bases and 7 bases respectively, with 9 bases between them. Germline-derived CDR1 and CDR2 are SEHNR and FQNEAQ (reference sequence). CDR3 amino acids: CASSLATQIEAFF. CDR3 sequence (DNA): TGTGCCAGCAGCTTAGCGACTCAGATTGAAGCTTTCTTT.

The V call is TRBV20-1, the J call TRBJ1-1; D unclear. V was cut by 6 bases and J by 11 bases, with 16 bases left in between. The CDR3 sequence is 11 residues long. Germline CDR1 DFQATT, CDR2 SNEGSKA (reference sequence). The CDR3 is CSALDWPRAFF. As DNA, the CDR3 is TGCAGTGCCCTGGATTGGCCCCGGGCTTTCTTT.

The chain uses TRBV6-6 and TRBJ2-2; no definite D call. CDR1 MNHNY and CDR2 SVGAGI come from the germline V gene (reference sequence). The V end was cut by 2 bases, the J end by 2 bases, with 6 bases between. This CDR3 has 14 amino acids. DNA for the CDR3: TGTGCCAGCAGTTACGGACGTAACACCGGGGAGCTGTTTTTT. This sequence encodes CASSYGRNTGELFF.

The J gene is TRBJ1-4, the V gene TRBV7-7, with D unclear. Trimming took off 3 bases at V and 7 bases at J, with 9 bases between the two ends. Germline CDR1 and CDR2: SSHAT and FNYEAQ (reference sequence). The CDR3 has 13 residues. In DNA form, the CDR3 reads TGTGCCAGCAGCTTTCGGGAGGGTGAAAAACTGTTTTTT. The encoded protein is CASSFREGEKLFF.